The T cell receptor beta chain described here comes from a study of blood T cell repertoires in COVID-19. Study details: Italy, Spain and the United States were the sources of the convalescent and acute COVID-19 samples. T cells, B-cell-depleted T cells, or PBMCs provided the cDNA or gDNA that served as material.

Authors' data handling: Nucleated cell number was recorded as an estimate derived from reference gene primer amplification. TCRdb keeps only in-frame clones here, not all; method: immunoSEQ multiplex PCR. The D gene and trimming were derived from the DNA, and the V and J assignments and clone size from that table. This sample has 190,000 or so clones, with about three quarters found just once. Unmatched junction bases numbered 5, after V lost 6 bases and J lost 3 bases. This CDR3 is 14 amino acids long. Germline CDR1 reads ENHRY; CDR2 reads SYGVKD. The receptor comes from an elderly woman with active or convalescent COVID-19. V is TRBV10-3 and J is TRBJ2-4, with 7 bases that match TRBD1. Sequencing was done on a sample of peripheral blood. CDR3 sequence (DNA): TGTGCCATCAGCAAGCAGGGGGACAAAAACATTCAGTACTTC. Translated, it gives CAISKQGDKNIQYF.